The present entry profiles one TCR beta chain with its context. The target antigen is unknown. The entry originates in a study of T cell responses to AZD1222 COVID-19 vaccine. Study-wide results and caveats: There were mostly white British donors and more females than males, and clonal diversity was possibly underestimated. Within unmutated variant regions lay the reported targets of nearly half of spike-specific TCRs. In all cases, repertoires were sampled only after the peak T cell response.

The repertoire was sequenced with immunoSEQ multiplex PCR; TCRdb's copy has only in-frame clones and lacks some. Altogether 90,000 to 100,000 clones are present, approximately 84% being singletons, with the ten largest covering approximately 15%. The analysis combined second doses at about 4 or about 12 weeks. Sequenced here: peripheral blood, sampled 28 days after the second AZD1222 dose. This clonotype originated in an adult who received the AZD1222 COVID-19 vaccine.

The CDR3 DNA reads TGCGCCAGCAGTGAGTTTGGCAGGGCCCTAGGTAGCAATCAGCCCCAGCATTTT. Translating it yields CASSEFGRALGSNQPQHF. V usage is TRBV10-2 and J usage is TRBJ1-5; D might be TRBD1 (5 bases). This CDR3 region has 18 residues. The V gene lost 1 base and the J gene lost 0 bases, with 16 bases spanning the gap. The germline V gene has CDR1 WSHSY and CDR2 SAAADI.